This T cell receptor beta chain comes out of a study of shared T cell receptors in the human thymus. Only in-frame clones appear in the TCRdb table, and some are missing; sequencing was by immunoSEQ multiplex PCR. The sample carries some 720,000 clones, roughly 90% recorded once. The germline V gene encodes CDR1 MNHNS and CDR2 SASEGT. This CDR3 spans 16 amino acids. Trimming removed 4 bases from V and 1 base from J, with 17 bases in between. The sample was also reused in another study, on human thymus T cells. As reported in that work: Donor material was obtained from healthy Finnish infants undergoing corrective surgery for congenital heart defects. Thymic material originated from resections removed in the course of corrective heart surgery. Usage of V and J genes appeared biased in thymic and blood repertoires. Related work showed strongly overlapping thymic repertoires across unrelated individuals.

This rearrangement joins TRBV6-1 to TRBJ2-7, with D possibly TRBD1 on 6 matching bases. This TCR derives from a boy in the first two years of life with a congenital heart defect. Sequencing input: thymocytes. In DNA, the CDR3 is TGTGCCAGCAGTGGGCCTACAGGGCCCCGTTCCTACGAGCAGTACTTC. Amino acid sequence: CASSGPTGPRSYEQYF.